This entry features one T cell receptor (beta chain) sequence. Its antigen is still unknown. No much larger clone exists at a distance of one base, and base qualities are not known. This sample is part of a study of T cell responses to AZD1222 COVID-19 vaccine (dated by TCRdb to the early 2020s). Regarding the study in general: AZD1222 recipients with second doses at about 4 weeks or about 12 weeks were pooled, because spike-specific TCR depth and breadth did not differ between schedules. A total of 230 to 250 trial participants underwent TCR sequencing, of whom 207 received two doses of AZD1222 and about 25 received two doses of the MenACWY control vaccine. Trial participants were enrolled by age into subgroups of 18-55, 56-69 and 70-plus years, and about 150, 27 and 61 TCR-sequenced participants, respectively, were included in these subgroups.

The CDR3 regions of human TCRbeta chains were analyzed by immunosequencing. From the authors' description of their analysis: Repertoire TCRs were matched against a reference library of SARS-CoV-2-specific TCRs generated with the MIRA antigen-specificity platform. Breadth was defined as the fraction of unique TCRs that were SARS-CoV-2-associated. Depth was defined as the fraction of total T cells that were SARS-CoV-2-associated. Using the MIRA data, every spike-specific TCR was mapped to the spike region that the TCR reacted to and assigned to either a CD4 or a CD8 class. Log10-transformed breadth and depth values were compared by one-way ANOVA with Sidak's multiple comparisons tests. Imported from immuneACCESS, the table was reduced by TCRdb to in-frame sequences with V and J called. These copies leave out some clones; in studies compared against another copy, an unresolved V gene accounts for under half, and the cause of the remainder is not known. V and J calls and clone size are given by that table; D and trimming were obtained from the DNA. The sample includes about 84,000 clones, with 87% observed a single time. The top ten hold over 1.2% of the sample.

The label giving this sample's time point can be read as: baseline before first vaccination. Vaccinee samples were obtained from the UK trials COV001 and COV002, which included a single-blind randomized controlled phase 2/3 trial of AZD1222 (ChAdOx1 nCoV-19) in healthy adults. For TCRbeta chain sequencing, PBMC samples were collected from trial participants at day 0 and at day 28 after the second dose. Broad study findings and their caveats: CD4 TCRs associated with the vaccine covered the entire spike protein, and the dominant responses were in regions 160-218 and 743-854. Participants were mostly white British and included more females than males, and it was suggested by the authors that clonal diversity may have been underestimated. After two AZD1222 doses, both the breadth and the depth of spike-specific TCRs were significantly higher than at day 0 and than in MenACWY recipients. Reportedly, almost half of the unique spike-specific TCRs recognized epitopes lying outside the regions that are mutated in the B.1.351 and B.1.1.7 variants. Conclusions about previously exposed vaccinees were limited because only six AZD1222 recipients were SARS-CoV-2 seropositive at baseline. The 56-69-year group was small, and its depth increase did not reach significance, likely because of low power. No day 14 peak-response samples were available, so repertoires were characterized only after the peak T cell response.

Measured from the cysteine to the phenylalanine, the CDR3 is 12 residues long. Of the read, only the CDR3 DNA is kept; its 36 bases are in frame from base 1. The junction shows trimming of 3 bases on V and 11 bases on J, plus 13 bases between the germline ends. The germline V gene provides CDR1 MNHEY and CDR2 SVGAGI. The source is an adult in good health. Sequences were derived from peripheral blood, sampled on day 0 of AZD1222 vaccination. This receptor chain uses TRBV6-5 and TRBJ1-1, with the identity of the D gene unclear. The CDR3 loop reads CASSYIGRMAFF. The sequenced DNA: TGTGCCAGCAGTTATATAGGGAGAATGGCTTTCTTT.